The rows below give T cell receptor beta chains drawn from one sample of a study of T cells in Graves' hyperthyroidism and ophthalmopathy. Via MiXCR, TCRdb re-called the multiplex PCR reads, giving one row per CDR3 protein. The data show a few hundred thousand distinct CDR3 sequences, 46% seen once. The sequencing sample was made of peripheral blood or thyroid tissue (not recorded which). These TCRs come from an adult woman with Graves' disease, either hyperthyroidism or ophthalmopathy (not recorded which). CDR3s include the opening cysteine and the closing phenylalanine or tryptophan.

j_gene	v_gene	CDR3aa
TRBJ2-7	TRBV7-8	CASSFGTVDSYEQYF
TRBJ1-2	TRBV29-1	CSVYFTGGGHVWTF
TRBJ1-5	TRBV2	CASRGGQGRETQHF
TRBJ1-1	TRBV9	CASSVASGQEAFF
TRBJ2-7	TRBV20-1	CSARGGTGPYEQYF
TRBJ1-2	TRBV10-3	CAISDSTGGYGYTF
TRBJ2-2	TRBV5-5	CASSSLGTPTGELFF
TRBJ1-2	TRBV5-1	CASSSDPLGKYGYTF
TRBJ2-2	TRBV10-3	CAISEGADGELFF
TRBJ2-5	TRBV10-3	CAISGSGETQYF
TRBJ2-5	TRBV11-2	CASSWGDRGETQYF
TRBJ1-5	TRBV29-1	CSVIGGSNQPQHF
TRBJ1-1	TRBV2	CASSDSSGATEAFF
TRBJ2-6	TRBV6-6	CASNPGLSSGANVLTF
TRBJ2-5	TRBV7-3	CASSLFGAQETQYF
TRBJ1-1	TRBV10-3	CAISEWGEFTEAFF
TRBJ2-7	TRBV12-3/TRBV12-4	CASRPDDVTYEQYF
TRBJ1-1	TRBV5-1	CASSSSSGNTEAFF
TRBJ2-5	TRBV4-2	CASSRDRVETQYF
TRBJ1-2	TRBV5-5	CASSLGVTGTF
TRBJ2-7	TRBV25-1	CASRTLAPYEQYF
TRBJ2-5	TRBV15	CATSGITGARVGETQYF
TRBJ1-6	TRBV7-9	CASSQGLNSPLHF
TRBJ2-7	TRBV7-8	CASSLARQGSSYEQYF
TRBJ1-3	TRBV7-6	CASSLDGVSGNTIYF
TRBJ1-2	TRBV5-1	CASSLSPGQAANYGYTF
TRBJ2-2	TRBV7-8	CASSGTSGRMGRAGELFF
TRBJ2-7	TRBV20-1	CSAGKDRAYEQYF
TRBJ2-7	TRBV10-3	CAITGTSGRLDF
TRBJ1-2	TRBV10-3	CAISGQINYYGYTF
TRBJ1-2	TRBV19	CASSIWSLTEPTGGYTF
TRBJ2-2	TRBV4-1	CASSREYRSNTGELFF
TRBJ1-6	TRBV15	CATSRAGRYNSPLHF
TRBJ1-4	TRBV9	CASSGRGDTNEKLFF
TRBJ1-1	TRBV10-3	CAISESIGQGFTVFF
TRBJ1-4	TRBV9	CASSVGGTTEKLFF
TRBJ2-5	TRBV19	CASSGGRQETQYF
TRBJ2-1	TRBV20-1	CSASSDRNYNEQFF
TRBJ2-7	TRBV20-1	CSARPTSGRVYEQYF
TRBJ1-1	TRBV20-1	CSASQGTDTEAFF
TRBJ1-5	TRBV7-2	CASSLTGTGAVQPQHF
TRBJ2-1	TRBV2	CASTPGTTYNEQFF
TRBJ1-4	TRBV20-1	CSTSRGVNEKLFF
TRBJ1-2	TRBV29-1	CSVASGTGTSDGYTF
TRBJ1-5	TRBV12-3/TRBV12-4	CASRAGRRQPQHF
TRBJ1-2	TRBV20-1	CSARRQGSGYGYTF
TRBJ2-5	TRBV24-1	CATSDFGLAGGPQETQYF
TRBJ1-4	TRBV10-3	CAISEEGNEKLFF
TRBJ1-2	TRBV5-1	CASSLAARQGTYGYTF
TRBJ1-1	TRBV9	CASSVAPEEGETEAFF
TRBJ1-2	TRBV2	CASSEGDGYTF
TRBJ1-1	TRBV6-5	CASRRDRADTEAFF